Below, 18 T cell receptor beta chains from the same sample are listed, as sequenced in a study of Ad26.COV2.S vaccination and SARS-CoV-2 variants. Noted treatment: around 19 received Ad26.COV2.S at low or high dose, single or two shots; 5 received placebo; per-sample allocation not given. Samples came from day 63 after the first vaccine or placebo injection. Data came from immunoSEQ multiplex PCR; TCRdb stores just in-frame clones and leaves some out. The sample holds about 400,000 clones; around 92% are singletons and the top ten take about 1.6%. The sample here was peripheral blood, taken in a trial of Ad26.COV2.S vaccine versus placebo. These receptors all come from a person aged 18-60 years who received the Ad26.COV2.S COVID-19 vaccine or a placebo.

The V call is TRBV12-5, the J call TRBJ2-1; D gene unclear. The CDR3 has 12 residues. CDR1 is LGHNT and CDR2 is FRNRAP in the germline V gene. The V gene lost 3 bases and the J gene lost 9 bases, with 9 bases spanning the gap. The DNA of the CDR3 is TGTGCTAGTGGTTTCTGGCCGGGTGAGCAGTTCTTC. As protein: CASGFWPGEQFF. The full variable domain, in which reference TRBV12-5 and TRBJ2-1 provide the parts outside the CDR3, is DARVTQTPRHKVTEMGQEVTMRCQPILGHNTVFWYRQTMMQGLELLAYFRNRAPLDDSGMPKDRFSAEMPDATLATLKIQPSEPRDSAVYFCASGFWPGEQFFGPGTRLTVL.

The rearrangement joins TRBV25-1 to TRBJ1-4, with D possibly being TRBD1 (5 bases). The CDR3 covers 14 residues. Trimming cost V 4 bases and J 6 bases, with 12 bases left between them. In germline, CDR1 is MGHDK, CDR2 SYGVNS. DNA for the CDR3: TGTGCCAGCAGTGTCCGGGACTGGGATGAAAAACTGTTTTTT. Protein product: CASSVRDWDEKLFF. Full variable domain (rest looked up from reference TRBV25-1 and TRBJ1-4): EADIYQTPRYLVIGTGKKITLECSQTMGHDKMYWYQQDPGMELHLIHYSYGVNSTEKGDLSSESTVSRIRTEHFPLTLESARPSHTSQYLCASSVRDWDEKLFFGSGTQLSVL.

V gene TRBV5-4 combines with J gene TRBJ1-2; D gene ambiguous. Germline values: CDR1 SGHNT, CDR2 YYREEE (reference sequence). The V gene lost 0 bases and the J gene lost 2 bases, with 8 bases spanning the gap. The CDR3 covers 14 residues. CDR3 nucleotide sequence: TGTGCCAGCAGCTTGGGGGTTTTCAACTATGGCTACACCTTC. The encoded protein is CASSLGVFNYGYTF.

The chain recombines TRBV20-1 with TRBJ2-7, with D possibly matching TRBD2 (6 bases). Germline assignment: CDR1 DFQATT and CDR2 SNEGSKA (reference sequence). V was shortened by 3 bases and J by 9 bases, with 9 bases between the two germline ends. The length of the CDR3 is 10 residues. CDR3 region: CSASIGGQYF. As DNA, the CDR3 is TGCAGTGCTAGCATCGGGGGGCAGTACTTC.

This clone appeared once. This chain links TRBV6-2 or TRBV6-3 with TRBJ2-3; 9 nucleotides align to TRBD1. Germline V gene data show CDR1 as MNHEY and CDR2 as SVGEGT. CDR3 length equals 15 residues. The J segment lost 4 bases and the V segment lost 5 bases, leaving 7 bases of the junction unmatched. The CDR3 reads CASSPHRGPPDTQYF. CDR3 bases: TGTGCCAGCAGTCCGCACAGGGGGCCACCAGATACGCAGTATTTT.

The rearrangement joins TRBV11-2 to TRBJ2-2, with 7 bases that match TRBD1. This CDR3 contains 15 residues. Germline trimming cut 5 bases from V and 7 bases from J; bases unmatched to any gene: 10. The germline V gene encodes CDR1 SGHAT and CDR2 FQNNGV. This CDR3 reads CASSIRQGSGGELFF. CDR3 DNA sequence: TGTGCCAGCAGCATCAGACAGGGAAGCGGCGGGGAGCTGTTTTTT.

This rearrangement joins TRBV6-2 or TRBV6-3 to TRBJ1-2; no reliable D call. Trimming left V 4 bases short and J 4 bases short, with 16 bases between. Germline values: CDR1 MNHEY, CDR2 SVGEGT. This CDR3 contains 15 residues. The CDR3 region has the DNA TGTGCCAGCAGTTCCTCCGGGATTTTCATCTATGGCTACACCTTC. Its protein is CASSSSGIFIYGYTF.

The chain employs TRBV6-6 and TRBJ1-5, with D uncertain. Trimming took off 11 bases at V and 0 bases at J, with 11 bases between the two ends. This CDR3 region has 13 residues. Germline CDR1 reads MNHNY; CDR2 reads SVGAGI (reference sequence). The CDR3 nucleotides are TGTGCCGCCAGGCTTAATAGCAATCAGCCCCAGCATTTT. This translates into CAARLNSNQPQHF.

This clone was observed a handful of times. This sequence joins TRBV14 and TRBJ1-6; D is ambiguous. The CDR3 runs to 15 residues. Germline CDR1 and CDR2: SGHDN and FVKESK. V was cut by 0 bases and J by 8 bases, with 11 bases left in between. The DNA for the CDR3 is TGTGCCAGCAGCCAAGAGCTGAGCGCCTATTCACCCCTCCACTTT. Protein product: CASSQELSAYSPLHF.

CDR3 region: CASSQDLVVHTGELFF. The DNA for the CDR3 is TGCGCCAGCAGCCAAGATCTTGTCGTACACACCGGGGAGCTGTTTTTT. The chain employs TRBV4-3 and TRBJ2-2; D call uncertain. V was cut by 0 bases and J by 3 bases, with 11 bases left in between. This CDR3 contains 16 residues. Germline values: CDR1 LGHNA, CDR2 YSLEER.

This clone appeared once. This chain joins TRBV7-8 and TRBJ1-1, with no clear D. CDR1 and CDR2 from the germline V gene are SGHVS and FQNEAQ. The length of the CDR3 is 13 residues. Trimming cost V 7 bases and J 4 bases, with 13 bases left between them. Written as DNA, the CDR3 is TGTGCCAGCACCCGGGCGTGGGCCACTGAAGCTTTCTTT. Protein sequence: CASTRAWATEAFF.

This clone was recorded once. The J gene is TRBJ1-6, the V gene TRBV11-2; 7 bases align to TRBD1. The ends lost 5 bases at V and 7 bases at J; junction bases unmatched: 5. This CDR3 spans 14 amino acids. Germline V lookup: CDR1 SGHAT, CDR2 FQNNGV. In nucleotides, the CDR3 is TGTGCCAGCAGCAGACAGGGATCAAATTCACCCCTCCACTTT. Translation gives CASSRQGSNSPLHF. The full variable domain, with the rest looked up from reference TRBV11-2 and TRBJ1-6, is EAGVAQSPRYKIIEKRQSVAFWCNPISGHATLYWYQQILGQGPKLLIQFQNNGVVDDSQLPKDRFSAERLKGVDSTLKIQPAKLEDSAVYLCASSRQGSNSPLHFGNGTRLTVT.

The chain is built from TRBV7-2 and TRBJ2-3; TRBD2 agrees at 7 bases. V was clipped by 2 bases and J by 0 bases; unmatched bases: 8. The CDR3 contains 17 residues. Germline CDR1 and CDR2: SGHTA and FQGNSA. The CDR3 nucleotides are TGTGCCAGCAGCTTATCTCTAGCGGTACTTAGCACAGATACGCAGTATTTT. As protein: CASSLSLAVLSTDTQYF.

CDR3 bases: TGTGCCTGGAGTGTACGGCTAGCGGGGCTTGAGACCCAGTACTTC. Residues: CAWSVRLAGLETQYF. The chain joins TRBV30 to TRBJ2-5; 9 nucleotides agree with TRBD2. This CDR3 region has 15 residues. Germline CDR1 and CDR2: GTSNPN and SVGIG (reference sequence). Losses at the gene ends were 0 bases for V and 5 bases for J; bases not matched to a gene: 7.

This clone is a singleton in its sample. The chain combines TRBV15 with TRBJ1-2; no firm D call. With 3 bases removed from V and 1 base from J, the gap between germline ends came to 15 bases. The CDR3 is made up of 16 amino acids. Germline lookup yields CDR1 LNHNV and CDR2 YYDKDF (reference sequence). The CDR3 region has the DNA TGTGCCACCAGCAGGAAAAGAAATGTTTTTAACTATGGCTACACCTTC. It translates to CATSRKRNVFNYGYTF.

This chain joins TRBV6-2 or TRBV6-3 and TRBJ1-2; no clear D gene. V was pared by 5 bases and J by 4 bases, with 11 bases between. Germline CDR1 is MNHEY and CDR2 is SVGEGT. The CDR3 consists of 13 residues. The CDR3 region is CASSPRESYGYTF. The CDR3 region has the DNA TGTGCCAGCAGTCCCCGAGAGAGCTATGGCTACACCTTC.

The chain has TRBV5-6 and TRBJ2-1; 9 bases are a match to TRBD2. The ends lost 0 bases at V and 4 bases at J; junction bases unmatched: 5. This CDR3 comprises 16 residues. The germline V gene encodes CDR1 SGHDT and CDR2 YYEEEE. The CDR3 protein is CASSLALAGRYNEQFF. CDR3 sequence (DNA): TGTGCCAGCAGCTTGGCGCTAGCGGGGCGATACAATGAGCAGTTCTTC.

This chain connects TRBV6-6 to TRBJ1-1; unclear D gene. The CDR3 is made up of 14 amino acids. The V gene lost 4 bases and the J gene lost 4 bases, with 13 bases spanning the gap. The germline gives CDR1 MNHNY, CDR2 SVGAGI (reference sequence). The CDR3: CASSSGLMGTEAFF. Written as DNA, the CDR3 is TGTGCCAGCAGTTCGGGTTTAATGGGCACTGAAGCTTTCTTT.